The sequence of this T cell receptor (beta chain) was determined in a study of identical twins listed by TCRdb under 2016. With respect to the entire study: To test whether fetal clonotypes persist, the study used deep sequencing on TCR alpha and beta repertoires from monozygotic twins, unrelated adults of various ages, and cord blood. Replicate twin experiments were performed at different times using different library preparation protocols to rule out contamination. Overall study results and their limits: Compared with coincidental sharing between unrelated individuals, out-of-frame TCR alpha sequences shared between twins showed an excess of sequences with low generation probability. Recombination models systematically underestimated out-of-frame TCR alpha sharing in monozygotic twins but agreed with sharing between unrelated individuals. In beta out-of-frame sequences, excess twin sharing was weaker, because having fewer shared sequences lowered the signal-to-noise ratio. Because the same donors could not be followed over many years, the conclusions relied on cross-sectional statistical analysis. Zero-insertion analyses could be partly confounded by invariant T cells such as MAIT and iNKT, though diverse VJ usage argued against such confounding for most clonotypes. Fewer insertions were carried by abundant cord blood beta clonotypes; a weaker similar trend was observed in young adult naive repertoires, while no such trend was observed in memory repertoires.

Every donor in the study was a healthy Caucasian. The twin cohort consisted of three pairs of female monozygotic twins, all aged about 18 to 29 years. Positive isolation kits from Invitrogen were used to isolate CD4+ and CD8+ T cell populations. This clonotype was counted between two and nine times. Its antigen is not yet known. Per-base quality was not reported, and no clone a single base away is much larger than it. Libraries were made using 5' RACE. Instrument on record: Illumina HiSeq 2000. Template switching introduced a universal primer binding site; the final cDNA contained a unique molecular identifier, enabling accurate counting of TCR cDNA molecules. Specific primers in the conserved constant-segment region were used to synthesize first-strand cDNA for the TCR alpha and beta chains. To control for contamination, every cDNA library carried two barcodes: a SMART-Mk sample barcode plus Illumina barcodes. TruSeq adapter sequences, together with Illumina sample barcodes, were added in two successive PCR steps. The Illumina HiSeq platform was used with custom primers to sequence TCR alpha and beta cDNA libraries. Processing in the source paper ran as follows. Unique molecular identifiers were extracted from raw reads with MiGEC, and CDR3 positions were determined with MiXCR. For each individual, recombination models were inferred using an EM algorithm with the repgenHMM and IGoR tools. The tcR package in R was used for shared clonotype analysis, with sharing normalized by the product of cloneset sizes. Out-of-frame nonproductive sequences were analyzed to study raw recombination free of thymic and clonal selection effects. TCRdb reran the public reads through fastp at Q25 and MiXCR, keeping productive beta chains. Entries are consolidated by CDR3 protein sequence, retaining the most common genes and DNA. V and J calls and clone size were set by TCRdb, not the authors. The sample records 520,000 or so distinct CDR3 sequences, about 20% of which are singletons. The top ten clonotypes cover roughly 0.91% of the sample.

From the germline V gene, CDR1 is LGHNA and CDR2 is YSLEER. The CDR3 starts with the cysteine, ends with the phenylalanine, and has 16 residues. CDR3 DNA is the only sequence kept; it has 48 bases, read in frame from the first base. The germline ends are 17 bases apart after V is trimmed by 1 base and J by 6 bases. This sample also belongs to another study, concerning T cells expressing NK-cell markers. The second study also describes: Three sorted T-cell subsets (CD3+CD56+NKG2C+, CD3+CD56+NKG2C- and CD3+CD56-NKG2C+) from several donors had their TCR beta-chain repertoires profiled. Of the eight sequenced donors, seven were found to be HCMV-seropositive and one was found to be HCMV-seronegative. To restrict sorting to alphabetaTCR-expressing T cells, an anti-gammadeltaTCR antibody was added in several experiments. For roughly six donors, the dominant CD3+CD56+NKG2C+ clonotypes were among the top 10 CD8+ clonotypes and accounted for 1.0-7.0% of CD8+ T cells. Those dominant clonotypes were again the most abundant among CD3+CD56-NKG2C+ cells in several donors, at roughly 25-65%. Whether the expanded NKG2C-expressing T cell clones were specific for HCMV antigens remained unclear. The eight sequenced donors were randomly selected healthy volunteers, three men and five women. HCMV serostatus was determined by detecting HCMV-specific IgG in serum with a commercial ELISA kit. Reads were demultiplexed and grouped by UMI with MIGEC, and clonotypes were assembled and quantified with MiTCR. To remove erroneous sequences, TCR cDNA sequences were retained only when supported by two or more reads. The tcR package was used for downstream repertoire analysis, with clonotypes matched between fractions based on CDR3 nucleotide sequence plus V segment. Antigen specificity was annotated against VDJdb with VDJmatch, allowing one amino acid substitution in CDR3.

This clonotype was sampled from a woman under 30 in good health. This receptor chain uses TRBV4-3 and TRBJ2-3, and the D gene may be TRBD2, 5 bases matching. Sequences were obtained from CD4+ T cells sorted from blood. For the CDR3, the sequence is CASSQGADPIGDTQYF. The bases are TGCGCCAGCAGCCAAGGAGCGGACCCCATTGGGGATACGCAGTATTTT.